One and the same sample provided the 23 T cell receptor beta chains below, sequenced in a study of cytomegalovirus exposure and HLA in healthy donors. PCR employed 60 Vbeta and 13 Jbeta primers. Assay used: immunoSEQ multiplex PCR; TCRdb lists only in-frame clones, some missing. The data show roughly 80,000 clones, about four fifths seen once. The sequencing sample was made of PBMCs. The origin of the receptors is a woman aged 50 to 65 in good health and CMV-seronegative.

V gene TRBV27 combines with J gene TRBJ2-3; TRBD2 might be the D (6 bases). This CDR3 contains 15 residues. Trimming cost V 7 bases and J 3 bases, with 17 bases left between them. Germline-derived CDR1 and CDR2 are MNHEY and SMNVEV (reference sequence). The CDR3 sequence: CASMAGLAGTDTQYF. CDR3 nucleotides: TGTGCCAGCATGGCGGGGCTAGCCGGGACAGATACGCAGTATTTT.

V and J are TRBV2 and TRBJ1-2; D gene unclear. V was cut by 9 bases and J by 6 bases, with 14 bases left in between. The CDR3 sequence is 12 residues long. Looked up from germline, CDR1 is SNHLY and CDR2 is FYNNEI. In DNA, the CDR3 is TGTGCCAGAGCTCTGGGCTCCAATGGCTACACCTTC. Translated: CARALGSNGYTF.

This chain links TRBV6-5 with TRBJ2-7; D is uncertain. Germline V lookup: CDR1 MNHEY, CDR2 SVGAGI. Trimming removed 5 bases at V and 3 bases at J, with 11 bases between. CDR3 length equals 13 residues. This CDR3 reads CASSPGPNYEQYF. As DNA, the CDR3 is TGTGCCAGCAGTCCCGGTCCCAACTACGAGCAGTACTTC.

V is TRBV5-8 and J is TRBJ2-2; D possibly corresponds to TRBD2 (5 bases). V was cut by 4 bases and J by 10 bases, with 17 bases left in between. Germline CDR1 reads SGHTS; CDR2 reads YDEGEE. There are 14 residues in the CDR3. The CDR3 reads CASSTGLDVEELFF. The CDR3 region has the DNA TGTGCCAGCAGCACCGGACTGGACGTCGAGGAGCTGTTTTTT.

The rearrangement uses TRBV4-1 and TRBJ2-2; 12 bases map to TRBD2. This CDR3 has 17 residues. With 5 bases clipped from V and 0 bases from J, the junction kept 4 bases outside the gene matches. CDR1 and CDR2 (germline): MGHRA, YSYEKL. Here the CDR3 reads CASSSSGRAPNTGELFF. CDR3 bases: TGCGCCAGCAGCTCTAGCGGGAGGGCCCCGAACACCGGGGAGCTGTTTTTT.

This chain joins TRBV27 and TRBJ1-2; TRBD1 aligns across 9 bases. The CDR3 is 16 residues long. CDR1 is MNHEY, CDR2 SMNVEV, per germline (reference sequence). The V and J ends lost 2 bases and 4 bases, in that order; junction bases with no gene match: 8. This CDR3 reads CASSLATGGSGYGYTF. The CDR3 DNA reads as TGTGCCAGCAGTTTAGCCACAGGGGGCTCTGGCTATGGCTACACCTTC.

CDR3 DNA sequence: TGCGCCTCTCAGGGCGGGAGAGAGTACGAGCAGTACTTC. This encodes CASQGGREYEQYF. This chain links TRBV10-2 with TRBJ2-7, with 7 nucleotides matching TRBD2. Per germline, CDR1 WSHSY and CDR2 SAAADI. J gave up 4 bases and V 11 bases, and 11 bases lay outside the gene matches. The CDR3 is 13 residues long.

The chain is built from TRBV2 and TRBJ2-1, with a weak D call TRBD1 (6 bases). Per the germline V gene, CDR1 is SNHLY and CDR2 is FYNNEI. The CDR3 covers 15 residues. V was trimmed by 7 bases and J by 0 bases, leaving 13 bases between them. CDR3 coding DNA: TGTGCCAGCACGGCACAGGGACACTCCTACAATGAGCAGTTCTTC. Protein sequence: CASTAQGHSYNEQFF.

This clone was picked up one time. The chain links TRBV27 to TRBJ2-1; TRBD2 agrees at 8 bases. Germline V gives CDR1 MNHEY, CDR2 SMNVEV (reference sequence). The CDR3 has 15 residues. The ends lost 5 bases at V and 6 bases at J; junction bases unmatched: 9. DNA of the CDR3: TGTGCCAGCAGTCCCCGGGAGGGGCTAGTCAATGAGCAGTTCTTC. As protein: CASSPREGLVNEQFF.

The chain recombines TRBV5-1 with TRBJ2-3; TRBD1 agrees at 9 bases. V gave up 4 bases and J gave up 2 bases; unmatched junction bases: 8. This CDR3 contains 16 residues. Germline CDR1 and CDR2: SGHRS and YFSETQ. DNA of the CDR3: TGCGCCAGCAGCGGGGGACAGGGCACCCTCACAGATACGCAGTATTTT. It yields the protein CASSGGQGTLTDTQYF.

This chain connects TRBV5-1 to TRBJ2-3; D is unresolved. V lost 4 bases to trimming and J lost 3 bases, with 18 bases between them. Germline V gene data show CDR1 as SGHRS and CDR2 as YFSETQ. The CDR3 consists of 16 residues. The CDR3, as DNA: TGCGCCAGCAGCGTCGGAGACGTCTCCCTGACAGATACGCAGTATTTT. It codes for CASSVGDVSLTDTQYF.

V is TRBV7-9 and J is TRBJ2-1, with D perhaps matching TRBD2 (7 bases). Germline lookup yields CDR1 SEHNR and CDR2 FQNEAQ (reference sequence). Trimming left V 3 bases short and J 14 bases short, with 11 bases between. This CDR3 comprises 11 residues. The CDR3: CASSFGGREFF. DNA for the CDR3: TGTGCCAGCAGCTTCGGGGGGCGGGAGTTCTTC.

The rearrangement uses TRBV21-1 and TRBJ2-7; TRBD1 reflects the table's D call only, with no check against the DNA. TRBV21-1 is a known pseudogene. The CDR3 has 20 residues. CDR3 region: CASSQGLDREIRLVPYEQYV. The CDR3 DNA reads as TGTGCCAGCAGCCAGGGCCTAGACAGAGAAATACGGCTGGTCCCCTACGAGCAGTACGTC.

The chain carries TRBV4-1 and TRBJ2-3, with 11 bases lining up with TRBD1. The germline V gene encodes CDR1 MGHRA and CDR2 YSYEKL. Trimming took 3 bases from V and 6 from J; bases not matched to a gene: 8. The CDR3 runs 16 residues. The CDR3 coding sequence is TGCGCCAGCAGCCAGCTGACCGGGACAGGGGGTGATACGCAGTATTTT. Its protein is CASSQLTGTGGDTQYF.

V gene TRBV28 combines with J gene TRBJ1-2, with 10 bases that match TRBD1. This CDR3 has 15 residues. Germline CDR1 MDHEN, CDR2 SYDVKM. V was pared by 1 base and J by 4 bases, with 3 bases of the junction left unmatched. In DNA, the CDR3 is TGTGCCAGCAGTTTATCCGGGACAGGGGCCTATGGCTACACCTTC. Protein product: CASSLSGTGAYGYTF.

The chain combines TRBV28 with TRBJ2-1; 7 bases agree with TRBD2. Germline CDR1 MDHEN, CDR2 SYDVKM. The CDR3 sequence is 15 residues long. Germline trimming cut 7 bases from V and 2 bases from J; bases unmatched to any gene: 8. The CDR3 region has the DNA TGTGCCAGCACCCCGACCGGGAGGCCCTACAATGAGCAGTTCTTC. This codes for CASTPTGRPYNEQFF.

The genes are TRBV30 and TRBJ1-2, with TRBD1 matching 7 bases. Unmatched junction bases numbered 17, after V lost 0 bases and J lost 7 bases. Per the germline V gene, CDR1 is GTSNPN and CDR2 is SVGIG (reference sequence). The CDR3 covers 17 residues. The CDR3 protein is CAWSVRVRTGSASGYTF. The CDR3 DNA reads TGTGCCTGGAGTGTACGGGTTCGGACAGGTTCTGCTTCTGGCTACACCTTC. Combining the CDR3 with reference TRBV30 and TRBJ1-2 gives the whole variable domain SQTIHQWPATLVQPVGSPLSLECTVEGTSNPNLYWYRQAAGRGLQLLFYSVGIGQISSEVPQNLSASRPQDRQFILSSKKLLLSDSGFYLCAWSVRVRTGSASGYTFGSGTRLTVV.

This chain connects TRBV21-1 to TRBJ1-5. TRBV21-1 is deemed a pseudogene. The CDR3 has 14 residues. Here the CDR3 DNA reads TGTGCCAGCAGCAATAGGGACTTCAATCAGCCCCAGCATTTT. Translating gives CASSNRDFNQPQHF.

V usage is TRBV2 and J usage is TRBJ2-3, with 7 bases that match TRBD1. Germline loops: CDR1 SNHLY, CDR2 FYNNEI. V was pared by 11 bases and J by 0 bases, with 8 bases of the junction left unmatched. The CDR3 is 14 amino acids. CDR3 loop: CAGDRALSTDTQYF. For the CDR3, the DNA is TGTGCCGGAGACAGGGCCCTTAGCACAGATACGCAGTATTTT.

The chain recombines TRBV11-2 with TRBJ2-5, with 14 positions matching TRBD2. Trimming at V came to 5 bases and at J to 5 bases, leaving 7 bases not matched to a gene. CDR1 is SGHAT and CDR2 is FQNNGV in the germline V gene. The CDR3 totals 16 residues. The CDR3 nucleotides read TGTGCCAGCAGCCGGGGGACTAGCGGGAGCATGGAGACCCAGTACTTC. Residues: CASSRGTSGSMETQYF. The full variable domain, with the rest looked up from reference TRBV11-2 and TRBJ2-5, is EAGVAQSPRYKIIEKRQSVAFWCNPISGHATLYWYQQILGQGPKLLIQFQNNGVVDDSQLPKDRFSAERLKGVDSTLKIQPAKLEDSAVYLCASSRGTSGSMETQYFGPGTRLLVL.

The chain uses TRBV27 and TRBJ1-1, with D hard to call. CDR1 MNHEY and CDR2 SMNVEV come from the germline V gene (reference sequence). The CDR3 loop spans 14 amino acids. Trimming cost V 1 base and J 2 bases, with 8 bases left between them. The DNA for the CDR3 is TGTGCCAGCAGTTTATTGGCCCTCAACACTGAAGCTTTCTTT. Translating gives CASSLLALNTEAFF.

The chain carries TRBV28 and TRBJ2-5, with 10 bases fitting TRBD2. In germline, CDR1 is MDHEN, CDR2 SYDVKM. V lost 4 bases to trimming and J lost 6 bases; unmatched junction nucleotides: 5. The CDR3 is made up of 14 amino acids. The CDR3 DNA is TGTGCCAGCAGTTCTAGCGGGAGTGCGAAGACCCAGTACTTC. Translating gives CASSSSGSAKTQYF.

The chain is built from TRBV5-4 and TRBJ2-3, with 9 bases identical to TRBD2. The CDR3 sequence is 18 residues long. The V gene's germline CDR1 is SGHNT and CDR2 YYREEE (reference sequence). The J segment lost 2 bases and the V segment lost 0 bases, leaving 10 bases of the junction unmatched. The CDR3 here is CASSLAAAGGPPTDTQYF. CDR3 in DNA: TGTGCCAGCAGCTTGGCGGCGGCGGGGGGGCCCCCCACAGATACGCAGTATTTT.